One sample yielded the 22 T cell receptor beta chains listed below, sequenced in a study of response to subunit inactivated influenza vaccine. A single record per CDR3 protein comes from TCRdb applying MiXCR to the RT-PCR reads. The sample lists a few hundred thousand distinct CDR3 sequences; 11% were seen once. This specimen consisted of PBMCs from blood, obtained roughly 48 days after vaccination. These receptors were taken from a man aged 50-60 years who received an inactivated influenza vaccine.

The rearrangement uses TRBV7-8 and TRBJ2-7; D ambiguous. CDR1 is SGHVS, CDR2 FQNEAQ, per germline. V gave up 1 base and J gave up 7 bases, with 14 bases separating them. CDR3 length: 14 amino acids. This CDR3 reads CASSLEASQLEQYF. The CDR3, as DNA: TGTGCCAGCAGCTTAGAGGCTTCCCAGCTAGAGCAGTACTTC. Full variable domain (remainder filled in from reference TRBV7-8 and TRBJ2-7): GAGVSQSPRYKVAKRGQDVALRCDPISGHVSLFWYQQALGQGPEFLTYFQNEAQLDKSGLPSDRFFAERPEGSVSTLKIQRTQQEDSAVYLCASSLEASQLEQYFGPGTRLTVT.

This clonotype has a handful of counts. The rearrangement joins TRBV21-1 to TRBJ2-5. TRBV21-1 corresponds to a pseudogene. The CDR3 spans 15 residues. Written as DNA, the CDR3 is TGTGCCAGCAGCAAAGTTGTGGGGTGGCAAGAGACCCAGTACTTC. As protein: CASSKVVGWQETQYF.

This clonotype was counted at least ten times. This chain connects TRBV12-3 or TRBV12-4 to TRBJ1-1; TRBD1 is a possible D gene (6 bases). Trimming stripped 1 base from V and 0 bases from J, with 18 bases between. This CDR3 is built from 18 residues. The DNA of the CDR3 is TGTGCCAGCAGTTTAGTAGAGGTCTGGACAGACATGAACACTGAAGCTTTCTTT. Residues: CASSLVEVWTDMNTEAFF.

This clonotype came up a few times. This chain links TRBV20-1 with TRBJ1-1; 10 nucleotides align to TRBD1. CDR1 and CDR2 (germline): DFQATT, SNEGSKA (reference sequence). Germline trimming cut 2 bases from V and 7 bases from J; bases unmatched to any gene: 7. This CDR3 has 14 residues. CDR3 coding DNA: TGCAGTGCTAGAAACGACAGGGGGCCCCTTGAAGCTTTCTTT. As protein: CSARNDRGPLEAFF.

This clonotype turned up a few times. J is TRBJ2-1 and V is TRBV20-1, with 9 bases matching TRBD2. Germline V gene lookup returns CDR1 DFQATT and CDR2 SNEGSKA (reference sequence). After removal of 6 bases from V and 6 bases from J, the junction contained 12 bases not matched to a gene. This CDR3 is 15 amino acids long. The CDR3 sequence: CSATRPSGTTNEQFF. The CDR3, as DNA: TGCAGTGCAACAAGGCCTAGCGGGACTACCAATGAGCAGTTCTTC.

This clonotype showed up many times. The V and J genes are TRBV6-5 and TRBJ2-2; perhaps TRBD1 as D (6 bases). Per germline, CDR1 MNHEY and CDR2 SVGAGI. The V and J ends lost 1 base and 1 base respectively, with 10 bases between them. CDR3 length equals 16 residues. CDR3 in amino acids: CASSYLQGMNTGELFF. The CDR3 DNA reads as TGTGCCAGCAGTTACTTACAGGGAATGAACACCGGGGAGCTGTTTTTT.

This clonotype was detected only a few times. V gene TRBV27 combines with J gene TRBJ2-7; 9 bases align to TRBD2. Germline V gene lookup returns CDR1 MNHEY and CDR2 SMNVEV (reference sequence). The CDR3 extends over 18 amino acids. The ends lost 2 bases at V and 4 bases at J; junction bases unmatched: 15. CDR3 bases: TGTGCCAGCAGTTTAAGGGGACCCCAAGCGGGAGGTCTATACGAGCAGTACTTC. The encoded protein is CASSLRGPQAGGLYEQYF.

Ten or more counts support this clonotype. The chain combines TRBV10-3 with TRBJ2-2; no clear D. The CDR3 totals 14 residues. CDR1 ENHRY and CDR2 SYGVKD come from the germline V gene. The V and J ends lost 4 bases and 1 base respectively, with 7 bases between them. CDR3 nucleotides: TGTGCCATCAGTGTGACTCGGAACACCGGGGAGCTGTTTTTT. Translated: CAISVTRNTGELFF.

Only a few counts were recorded for this clonotype. This rearrangement joins TRBV20-1 to TRBJ2-1, with a tentative D call TRBD1 (6 bases). Germline V gene sequence: CDR1 DFQATT, CDR2 SNEGSKA (reference sequence). Deletions cut 4 bases from V and 5 bases from J, with 12 bases between. The CDR3 sequence is 13 residues long. The CDR3 sequence: CSATGHLNNEQFF. CDR3 in DNA: TGCAGTGCTACGGGACACCTCAACAATGAGCAGTTCTTC.

The sample holds many counts of this clonotype. V and J are TRBV20-1 and TRBJ2-3, with unresolved D. The germline V and J ends were trimmed by 2 bases and 1 base, with 10 bases remaining between them. Germline CDR1 DFQATT, CDR2 SNEGSKA (reference sequence). The CDR3 has 14 amino acids. The CDR3 protein is CSARSRTGTDTQYF. In DNA, the CDR3 is TGCAGTGCTAGATCTCGAACCGGCACAGATACGCAGTATTTT.

This chain links TRBV28 with TRBJ2-1; unclear D gene. Germline loops: CDR1 MDHEN, CDR2 SYDVKM. V gave up 10 bases and J gave up 0 bases, with 10 bases separating them. There are 13 residues in the CDR3. In DNA form, the CDR3 reads TGTGCCATCTCGTCTGGCTCCTACAATGAGCAGTTCTTC. Translated: CAISSGSYNEQFF.

The rearrangement links TRBV30 to TRBJ1-5; D gene ambiguous. The CDR3 has 13 residues. Per germline, CDR1 GTSNPN and CDR2 SVGIG (reference sequence). V shed 2 bases and J shed 4 bases, with 9 bases lying between them. The CDR3 sequence is CAWSPKSNQPQHF. CDR3 nucleotides: TGTGCCTGGAGTCCCAAATCAAATCAGCCCCAGCATTTT.

The chain carries TRBV12-3 or TRBV12-4 and TRBJ2-1; D is undetermined. The CDR3 extends over 15 amino acids. The V end lost 10 bases, the J end lost 0 bases, and 16 bases lay between the germline ends. The CDR3 DNA reads TGTGCCACTACCCCGGGCAGGTCCTCCTACAATGAGCAGTTCTTC. The encoded protein is CATTPGRSSYNEQFF.

This clonotype occurred many times. The V and J genes are TRBV29-1 and TRBJ2-7, with TRBD1 matching 8 bases. This CDR3 contains 12 residues. Germline V CDR1 and CDR2: SQVTM, ANQGSEA. V trimming: 7 bases; J trimming: 2 bases; junction bases outside the gene matches: 4. The chain's CDR3 is CSGQGLAYEQYF. Written as DNA, the CDR3 is TGCAGCGGACAGGGGTTGGCCTACGAGCAGTACTTC.

This clonotype came up a few times. The J gene is TRBJ2-1, the V gene TRBV28; no firm D call. CDR1 is MDHEN and CDR2 is SYDVKM in the germline V gene. There are 13 residues in the CDR3. The V end was cut by 7 bases, the J end by 5 bases, with 12 bases between. The CDR3 DNA reads as TGTGCCAGCAACCCCCCCCACAACAATGAGCAGTTCTTC. Amino acid sequence: CASNPPHNNEQFF.

The chain recombines TRBV28 with TRBJ2-1; D is undetermined. The V end lost 8 bases, the J end lost 9 bases, and 11 bases lay between the germline ends. Germline CDR1 is MDHEN and CDR2 is SYDVKM. The CDR3 contains 11 residues. The CDR3 nucleotides read TGTGCCAGCGGGTCTATGGCTGAGCAGTTCTTC. Encoded protein: CASGSMAEQFF.

The chain recombines TRBV18 with TRBJ2-4; TRBD1 is a possible D gene (6 bases). CDR1 is KGHSH and CDR2 is LQKENI in the germline V gene. V gave up 2 bases and J gave up 3 bases, with 8 bases separating them. The length of the CDR3 is 14 residues. The CDR3 nucleotides read TGTGCCAGCTCACCAGGACAGAGCAAAAACATTCAGTACTTC. Protein sequence: CASSPGQSKNIQYF. Based on the CDR3 plus reference TRBV18 and TRBJ2-4, the full variable domain is NAGVMQNPRHLVRRRGQEARLRCSPMKGHSHVYWYRQLPEEGLKFMVYLQKENIIDESGMPKERFSAEFPKEGPSILRIQQVVRGDSAAYFCASSPGQSKNIQYFGAGTRLSVL.

V is TRBV5-1 and J is TRBJ2-1, with no clear D. The germline V gene has CDR1 SGHRS and CDR2 YFSETQ. V gave up 0 bases and J gave up 7 bases, with 11 bases separating them. There are 14 residues in the CDR3. This chain's CDR3 is CASSLVREENEQFF. CDR3 bases: TGCGCCAGCAGCTTGGTAAGGGAAGAAAATGAGCAGTTCTTC.

The chain employs TRBV7-8 and TRBJ1-2, with unresolved D. The CDR3 runs 13 residues. Trimming stripped 5 bases from V and 8 bases from J, with 15 bases between. Looked up from germline, CDR1 is SGHVS and CDR2 is FQNEAQ. The CDR3 nucleotides read TGTGCCAGCAGCCTGCAATCGTTTTCGGGCTACACCTTC. Amino acid sequence: CASSLQSFSGYTF. Using reference TRBV7-8 and TRBJ1-2 for the parts outside the CDR3, the full variable domain is GAGVSQSPRYKVAKRGQDVALRCDPISGHVSLFWYQQALGQGPEFLTYFQNEAQLDKSGLPSDRFFAERPEGSVSTLKIQRTQQEDSAVYLCASSLQSFSGYTFGSGTRLTVV.

Only a few counts were recorded for this clonotype. V and J are TRBV20-1 and TRBJ2-3; D gene unclear. The length of the CDR3 is 15 residues. Germline values: CDR1 DFQATT, CDR2 SNEGSKA (reference sequence). V was cut by 1 base and J by 2 bases, with 13 bases left in between. In DNA form, the CDR3 reads TGCAGTGCTAGAGTTCGCGGCCGGGTCACAGATACGCAGTATTTT. The encoded protein is CSARVRGRVTDTQYF.

This clonotype has only a few counts. The gene calls are TRBV10-2 and TRBJ1-4; TRBD1 is a possible D gene (6 bases). The CDR3 is 15 amino acids. CDR1 is WSHSY and CDR2 is SAAADI in the germline V gene. Trimming pared 4 bases from V and 6 bases from J, leaving 15 bases between. CDR3 in amino acids: CASSALTGVDEKLFF. The CDR3 bases are TGCGCCAGCAGTGCACTGACAGGTGTCGATGAAAAACTGTTTTTT.

The chain links TRBV7-9 to TRBJ2-3; 7 nucleotides match TRBD1. The V gene end was trimmed by 1 base and the J gene end by 3 bases; junction bases not matched to a gene: 4. CDR1 is SEHNR, CDR2 FQNEAQ, per germline (reference sequence). The CDR3 has 15 amino acids. In nucleotides, the CDR3 is TGTGCCAGCAGCTTAGAAGACAGGGAGACAGATACGCAGTATTTT. Encoded protein: CASSLEDRETDTQYF.